The 2 T cell receptor beta chains in this list originate from one sample, sequenced in a study of blood T cell repertoires in COVID-19. TCRdb's table, derived via immunoSEQ multiplex PCR, lists solely in-frame clones and lacks some. This table holds around 250,000 clones, roughly 80% found once. The source material was peripheral blood. The receptors come from a woman aged 18 to 35 with acute or convalescent COVID-19.

The chain employs TRBV5-4 and TRBJ2-5; a weak D match, TRBD1 (5 bases). CDR1 is SGHNT and CDR2 is YYREEE in the germline V gene (reference sequence). The length of the CDR3 is 13 residues. V was cut by 7 bases and J by 2 bases, with 12 bases left in between. CDR3 nucleotides: TGTGCCAGCTCATCCCAGGGACAAGAGACCCAGTACTTC. Translated: CASSSQGQETQYF.

This rearrangement joins TRBV21-1 to TRBJ2-3; TRBD2 is taken as the D call from the table, unchecked against the DNA. TRBV21-1 is a documented pseudogene. CDR3 size: 20 residues. The CDR3 DNA is TGTGCCAGCAGCAGGGCAAGCCGGGCGGCGGGAGACGGTAGCACAGATACGCAGTATTTT. It translates to CASSRASRAAGDGSTDTQYF.